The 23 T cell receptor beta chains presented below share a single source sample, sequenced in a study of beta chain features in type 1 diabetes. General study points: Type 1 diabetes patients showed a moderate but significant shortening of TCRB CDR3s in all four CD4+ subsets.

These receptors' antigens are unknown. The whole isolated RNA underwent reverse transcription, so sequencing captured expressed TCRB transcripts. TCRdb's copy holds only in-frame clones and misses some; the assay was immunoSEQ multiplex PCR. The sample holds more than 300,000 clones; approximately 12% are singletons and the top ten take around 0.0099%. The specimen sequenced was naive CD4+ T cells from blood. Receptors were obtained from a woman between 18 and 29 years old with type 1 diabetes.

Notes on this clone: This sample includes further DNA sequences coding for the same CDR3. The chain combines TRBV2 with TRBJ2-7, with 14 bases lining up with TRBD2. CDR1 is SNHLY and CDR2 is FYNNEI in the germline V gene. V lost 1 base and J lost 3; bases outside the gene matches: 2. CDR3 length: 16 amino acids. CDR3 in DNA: TGTGCCAGCAGTGAAGGAGGGACTAGCGGGAGCTACGAGCAGTACTTC. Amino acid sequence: CASSEGGTSGSYEQYF.

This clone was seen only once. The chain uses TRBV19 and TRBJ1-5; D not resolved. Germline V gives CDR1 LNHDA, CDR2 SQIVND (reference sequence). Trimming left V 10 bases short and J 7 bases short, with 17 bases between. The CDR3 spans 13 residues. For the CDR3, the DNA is TGTGCCACCAACCCGGGGATTGGGCAGCCCCAGCATTTT. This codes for CATNPGIGQPQHF. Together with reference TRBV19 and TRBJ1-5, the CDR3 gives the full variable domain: DGGITQSPKYLFRKEGQNVTLSCEQNLNHDAMYWYRQDPGQGLRLIYYSQIVNDFQKGDIAEGYSVSREKKESFPLTVTSAQKNPTAFYLCATNPGIGQPQHFGDGTRLSIL.

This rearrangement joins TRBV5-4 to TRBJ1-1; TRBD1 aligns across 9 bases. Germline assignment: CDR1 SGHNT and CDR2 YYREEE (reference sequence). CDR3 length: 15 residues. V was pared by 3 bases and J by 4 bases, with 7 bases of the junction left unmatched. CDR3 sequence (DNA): TGTGCCAGCAGCTCACCGACAGGGGGACTCACTGAAGCTTTCTTT. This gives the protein CASSSPTGGLTEAFF.

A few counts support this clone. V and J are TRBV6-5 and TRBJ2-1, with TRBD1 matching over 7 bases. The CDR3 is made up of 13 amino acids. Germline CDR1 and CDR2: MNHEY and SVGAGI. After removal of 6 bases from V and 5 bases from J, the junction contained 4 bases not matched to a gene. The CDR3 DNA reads TGTGCCAGCAGGGAGACAGGGAACAATGAGCAGTTCTTC. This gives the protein CASRETGNNEQFF.

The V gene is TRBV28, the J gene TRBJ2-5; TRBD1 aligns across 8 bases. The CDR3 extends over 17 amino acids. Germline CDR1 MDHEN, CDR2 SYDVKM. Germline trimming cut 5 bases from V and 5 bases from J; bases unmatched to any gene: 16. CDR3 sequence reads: CASSPRFGQGGWETQYF. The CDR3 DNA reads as TGTGCCAGCAGTCCACGCTTCGGACAGGGAGGTTGGGAGACCCAGTACTTC.

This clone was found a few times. Here the CDR3 reads CASSLARTGEQPQHF. For the CDR3, the DNA is TGTGCCAGCAGCTTAGCCCGGACAGGGGAACAGCCCCAGCATTTT. The V gene is TRBV7-8, the J gene TRBJ1-5, with 9 nucleotides matching TRBD1. This CDR3 is built from 15 residues. Trimming took 0 bases from V and 7 from J; bases not matched to a gene: 4. CDR1 and CDR2 from the germline V gene are SGHVS and FQNEAQ.

The CDR3 reads CASSLASGLQETQYF. CDR3 coding DNA: TGTGCCAGCAGCTTAGCTAGCGGTCTCCAAGAGACCCAGTACTTC. The rearrangement joins TRBV7-9 to TRBJ2-5; maybe TRBD2 (6 bases). Looked up from germline, CDR1 is SEHNR and CDR2 is FQNEAQ (reference sequence). V lost 0 bases to trimming and J lost 1 base, with 9 bases between them. This CDR3 is built from 15 residues.

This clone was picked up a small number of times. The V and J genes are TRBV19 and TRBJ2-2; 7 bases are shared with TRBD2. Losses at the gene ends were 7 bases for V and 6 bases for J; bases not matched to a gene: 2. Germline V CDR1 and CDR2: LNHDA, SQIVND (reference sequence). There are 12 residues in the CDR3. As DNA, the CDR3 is TGTGCCAGTACACGGGAGGCCGGGGAGCTGTTTTTT. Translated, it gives CASTREAGELFF.

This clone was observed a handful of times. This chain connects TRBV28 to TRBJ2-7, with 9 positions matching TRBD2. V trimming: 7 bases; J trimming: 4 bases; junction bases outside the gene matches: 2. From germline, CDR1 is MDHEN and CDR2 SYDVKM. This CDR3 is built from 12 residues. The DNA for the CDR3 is TGTGCCAGCACCCTAGCGGGGTACGAGCAGTACTTC. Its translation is CASTLAGYEQYF.

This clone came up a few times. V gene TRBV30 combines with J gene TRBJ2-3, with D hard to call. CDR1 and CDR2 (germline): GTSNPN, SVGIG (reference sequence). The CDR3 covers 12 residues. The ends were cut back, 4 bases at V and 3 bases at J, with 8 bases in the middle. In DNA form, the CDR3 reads TGTGCCTGGACCCGTCAGACAGATACGCAGTATTTT. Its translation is CAWTRQTDTQYF.

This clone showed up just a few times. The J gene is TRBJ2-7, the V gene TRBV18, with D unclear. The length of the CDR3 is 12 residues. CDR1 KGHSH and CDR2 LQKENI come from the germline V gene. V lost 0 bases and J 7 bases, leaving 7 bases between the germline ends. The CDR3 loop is CASSPPLLEQYF. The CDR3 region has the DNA TGTGCCAGCTCACCACCGCTCCTAGAGCAGTACTTC.

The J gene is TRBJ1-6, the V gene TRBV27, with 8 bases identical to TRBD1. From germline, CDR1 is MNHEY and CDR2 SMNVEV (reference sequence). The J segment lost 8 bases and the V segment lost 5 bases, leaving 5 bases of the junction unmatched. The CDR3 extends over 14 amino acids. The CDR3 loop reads CASSMTGVDSPLHF. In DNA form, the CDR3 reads TGTGCCAGCAGTATGACAGGGGTGGATTCACCCCTCCACTTT.

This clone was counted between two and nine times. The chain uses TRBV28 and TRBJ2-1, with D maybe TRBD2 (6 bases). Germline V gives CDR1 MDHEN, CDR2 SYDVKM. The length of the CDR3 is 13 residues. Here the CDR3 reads CASEGVIYNEQFF. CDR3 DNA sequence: TGTGCGTCGGAGGGAGTAATCTACAATGAGCAGTTCTTC. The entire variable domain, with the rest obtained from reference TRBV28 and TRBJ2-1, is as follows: DVKVTQSSRYLVKRTGEKVFLECVQDMDHENMFWYRQDPGLGLRLIYFSYDVKMKEKGDIPEGYSVSREKKERFSLILESASTNQTSMYLCASEGVIYNEQFFGPGTRLTVL.

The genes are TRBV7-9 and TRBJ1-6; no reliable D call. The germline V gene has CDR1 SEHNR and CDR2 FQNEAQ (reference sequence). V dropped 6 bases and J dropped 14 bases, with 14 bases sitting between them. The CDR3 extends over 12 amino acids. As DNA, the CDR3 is TGTGCCAGCAGTACTCCCTATGAATCCCTCCACTTT. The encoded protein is CASSTPYESLHF.

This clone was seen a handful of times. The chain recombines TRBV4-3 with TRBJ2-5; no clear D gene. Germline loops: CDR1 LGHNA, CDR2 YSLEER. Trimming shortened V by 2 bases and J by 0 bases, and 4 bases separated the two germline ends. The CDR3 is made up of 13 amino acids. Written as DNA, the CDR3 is TGCGCCAGCAGCCAATTCTACCAAGAGACCCAGTACTTC. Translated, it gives CASSQFYQETQYF.

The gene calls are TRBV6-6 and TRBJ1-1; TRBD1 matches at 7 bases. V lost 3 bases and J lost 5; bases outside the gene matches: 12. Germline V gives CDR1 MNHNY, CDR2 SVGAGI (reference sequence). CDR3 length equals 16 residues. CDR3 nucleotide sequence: TGTGCCAGCAGTTATCCCTTAGGGACAGAAATAACTGAAGCTTTCTTT. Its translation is CASSYPLGTEITEAFF.

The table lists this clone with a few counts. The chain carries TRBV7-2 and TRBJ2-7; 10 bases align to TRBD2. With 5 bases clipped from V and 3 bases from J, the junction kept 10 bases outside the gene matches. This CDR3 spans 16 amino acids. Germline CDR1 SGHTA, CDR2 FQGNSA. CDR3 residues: CASSRLTAGGSYEQYF. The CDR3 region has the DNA TGTGCCAGCAGCCGCCTGACAGCGGGGGGGAGCTACGAGCAGTACTTC.

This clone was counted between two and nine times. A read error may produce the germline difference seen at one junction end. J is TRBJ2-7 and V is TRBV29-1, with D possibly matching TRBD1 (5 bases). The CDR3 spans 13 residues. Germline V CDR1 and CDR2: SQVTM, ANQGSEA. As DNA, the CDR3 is TGCAGCGTCGAAGTACAGGCTCAGGGAGAGCAGTACTTC. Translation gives CSVEVQAQGEQYF.

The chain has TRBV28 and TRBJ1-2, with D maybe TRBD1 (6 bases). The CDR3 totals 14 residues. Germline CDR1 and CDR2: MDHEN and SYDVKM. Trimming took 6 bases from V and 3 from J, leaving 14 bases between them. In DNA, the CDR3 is TGTGCCAGCAGCGATAGCAGGGGCGACTATGGCTACACCTTC. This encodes CASSDSRGDYGYTF.

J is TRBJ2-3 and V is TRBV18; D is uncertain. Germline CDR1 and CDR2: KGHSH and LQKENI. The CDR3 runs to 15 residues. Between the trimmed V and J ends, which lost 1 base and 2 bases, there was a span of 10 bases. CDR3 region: CASSPRASSTDTQYF. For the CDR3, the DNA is TGTGCCAGCTCACCACGGGCTTCATCCACAGATACGCAGTATTTT. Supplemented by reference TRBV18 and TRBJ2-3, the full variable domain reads NAGVMQNPRHLVRRRGQEARLRCSPMKGHSHVYWYRQLPEEGLKFMVYLQKENIIDESGMPKERFSAEFPKEGPSILRIQQVVRGDSAAYFCASSPRASSTDTQYFGPGTRLTVL.

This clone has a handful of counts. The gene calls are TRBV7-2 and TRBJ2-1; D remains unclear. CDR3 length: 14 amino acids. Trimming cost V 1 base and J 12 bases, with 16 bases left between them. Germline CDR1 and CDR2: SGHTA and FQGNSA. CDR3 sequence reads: CASSLELVEIWQFF. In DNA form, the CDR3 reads TGTGCCAGCAGCTTAGAGCTAGTAGAGATTTGGCAGTTCTTC.

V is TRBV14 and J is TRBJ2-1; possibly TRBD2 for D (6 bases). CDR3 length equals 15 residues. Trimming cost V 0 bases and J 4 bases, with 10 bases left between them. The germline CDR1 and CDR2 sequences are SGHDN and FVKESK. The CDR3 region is CASSQEGSGYNEQFF. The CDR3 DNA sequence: TGTGCCAGCAGCCAAGAAGGTAGCGGATACAATGAGCAGTTCTTC.

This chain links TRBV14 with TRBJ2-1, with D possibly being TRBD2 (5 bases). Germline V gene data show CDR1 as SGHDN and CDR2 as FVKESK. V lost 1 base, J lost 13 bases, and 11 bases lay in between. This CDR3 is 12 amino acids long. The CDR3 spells CASSQVRELQFF. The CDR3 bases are TGTGCCAGCAGCCAAGTTAGGGAGTTACAGTTCTTC.